The entry below gives a single T cell receptor beta chain sequence along with its context. The data were obtained in a study of blood T cell repertoires in COVID-19. The overall study: Donors in the United States, Italy and Spain gave samples during acute or convalescent COVID-19. T cells, B-cell-depleted T cells, or PBMCs provided the cDNA or gDNA that served as material.

As originally analysed: By means of reference gene primer amplification, nucleated cell counts were estimated. Sequencing used immunoSEQ multiplex PCR; TCRdb keeps in-frame clones, though not all of them. For V, J and clone size, that table is used; D and trimming come from the DNA. Here the sample spans tens of thousands of clones, about 80% being singletons. Patients at the Seattle site were enrolled during active infection and followed longitudinally. This CDR3 is 14 amino acids long. V dropped 3 bases and J dropped 7; count of bases not matched to a gene: 9. Germline V gives CDR1 SGHKS, CDR2 YYEKEE (reference sequence).

The TCR originated in a man between 25 and 39 years old with COVID-19, enrolled during active disease. The sequencing input was peripheral blood. This chain uses TRBV5-5 with TRBJ1-2; 7 bases are a match to TRBD1. The CDR3 spells CASSSRQGSLGYTF. The DNA for the CDR3 is TGTGCCAGCAGCTCTCGACAGGGTTCTCTTGGCTACACCTTC.